These 26 T cell receptor beta chains share one sample of origin, sequenced in a study of tumor-infiltrating lymphocytes in primary liver carcinoma. Co-extraction of both nucleic acids (RNA and DNA) used roughly 20-33 mg of unsorted bulk tissue. Researchers generated TCR beta cDNA from about 450 ng of total RNA, relying on a constant-region primer. Three rounds of nested multiplex PCR with slightly modified ARM-PCR produced TCR beta libraries. Two initial PCR rounds of roughly 10 cycles each paired TRBV1-TRBV30 forward primers with a C-beta reverse primer. A single record per CDR3 protein comes from TCRdb applying MiXCR to the multiplex PCR reads. Of approximately 40,000 distinct CDR3 sequences listed, 70% to 85% are singletons. Sequenced sample: liver tumor tissue from sampling region 4. Subset specified: tumor region T4, right-lateral pole. These receptor sequences come from a man aged 40-49 years with primary liver carcinoma and hepatitis B virus infection.

The table lists this clonotype with a few counts. One end of the junction does not line up with germline, which may come from a read error. The rearrangement links TRBV28 to TRBJ1-2; D uncertain. The CDR3 covers 13 residues. The germline V gene has CDR1 MDHEN and CDR2 SYDVKM. The DNA of the CDR3 is TGTGCCAGCAGCGCTGGTTGTCTCTATGGCTATACCTTC. Translated, it gives CASSAGCLYGYTF.

About this clonotype itself: Given the absence of the conserved phenylalanine or tryptophan at the CDR3 end, a read error is likely. The chain links TRBV11-3 to TRBJ2-1; D is uncertain. The CDR3 length is 14 residues. Trimming cost V 6 bases and J 5 bases, with 14 bases left between them. Germline V CDR1 and CDR2: SGHNT, YENEEA. The CDR3 here is CASSLSVSNNEQFL. The CDR3 DNA sequence: TGTGCCAGCAGTTTAAGCGTATCGAACAATGAGCAGTTCCTC.

Note on this clonotype: Given a much more abundant clone one base away, this may be a read error. V gene TRBV11-2 combines with J gene TRBJ2-7, with 10 positions matching TRBD1. Per germline, CDR1 SGHAT and CDR2 FQNNGV. CDR3 length equals 18 residues. Trimming cost V 6 bases and J 3 bases; bases outside gene matches: 17. CDR3 region: CASSRKNRDRGKDYEQYF. CDR3 coding DNA: TGTGCCAGCAGTCGCAAAAACCGGGACAGGGGTAAAGACTACGAGCAGTACTTC.

This clonotype occurred many times. A clone one base away is much larger, so this may be a read error. V and J are TRBV12-3 or TRBV12-4 and TRBJ2-1, with D tentatively TRBD2 (6 bases). There are 15 residues in the CDR3. CDR3 nucleotide sequence: TGTGCCAGCACCATTAGCGGCAACTCCTACAATGAGCAGTCCTTC. Protein: CASTISGNSYNEQSF.

The chain combines TRBV28 with TRBJ1-3, with TRBD1 matching 7 bases. This CDR3 has 14 residues. Per germline, CDR1 MDHEN and CDR2 SYDVKM. V lost 4 bases, J lost 7 bases, and 7 bases stayed unmatched. CDR3 DNA: TGTGCCAGCAGTTCCTCCAGGGGGGGGAACACCATATATTTT. It is translated as CASSSSRGGNTIYF. Together with reference TRBV28 and TRBJ1-3, the CDR3 gives the full variable domain: DVKVTQSSRYLVKRTGEKVFLECVQDMDHENMFWYRQDPGLGLRLIYFSYDVKMKEKGDIPEGYSVSREKKERFSLILESASTNQTSMYLCASSSSRGGNTIYFGEGSWLTVV.

This clonotype turned up a few times. This sequence joins TRBV4-2 and TRBJ2-4, with 7 bases matching TRBD2. The trim removed 1 base at V and 2 bases at J, leaving 5 bases unmatched. This CDR3 contains 16 residues. Germline CDR1 LGHNA, CDR2 YNFKEQ. In nucleotides, the CDR3 is TGTGCCAGCAGCCAAGCTCCAGCGGGATCCAAAAACATTCAGTACTTC. Its translation: CASSQAPAGSKNIQYF.

Regarding this clonotype: This may come from a read error, since a much larger clone is one base off. This chain uses TRBV5-8 with TRBJ2-3; D not resolved. Looked up from germline, CDR1 is SGHTS and CDR2 is YDEGEE. The CDR3 has 15 residues. V was shortened by 4 bases and J by 5 bases, with 17 bases between the two germline ends. CDR3 region: CASSPEERGVDTQYF. CDR3 sequence (DNA): TGTGCCAGCAGCCCTGAGGAGAGAGGTGTAGATACGCAGTATTTT.

This clonotype is medium-sized in the sample. The chain joins TRBV6-6 to TRBJ2-3; 7 nucleotides match TRBD2. The trim removed 5 bases at V and 3 bases at J, leaving 5 bases unmatched. CDR3 length: 14 residues. Germline CDR1 and CDR2: MNHNY and SVGAGI (reference sequence). Here the CDR3 reads CASSLGGRTDTQYF. The DNA of the CDR3 is TGTGCCAGCAGTCTGGGCGGGAGAACAGATACGCAGTATTTT.

As for this clonotype: Likely a read error: the CDR3 ends without its conserved phenylalanine or tryptophan. The limits of the CDR3 on the DNA are not certain, so only TCRdb's listed CDR3 is given. The rearrangement uses TRBV6-2 or TRBV6-3 and TRBJ2-7. CDR1 is MNHEY and CDR2 is SVGEGT in the germline V gene. The length of the CDR3 is 13 amino acids, counting both ends. The CDR3 is CASSLDAAYEHYS.

V usage is TRBV7-2 and J usage is TRBJ1-1; D gene uncertain. This CDR3 region has 15 residues. V was cut by 6 bases and J by 1 base, with 15 bases left in between. Per the germline V gene, CDR1 is SGHTA and CDR2 is FQGNSA. The CDR3 sequence: CASSPGPGRNTEAFF. The CDR3 region has the DNA TGTGCCAGCAGTCCCGGGCCCGGACGGAACACTGAAGCTTTCTTT.

This clonotype was counted between two and nine times. The V call is TRBV7-3, the J call TRBJ2-3; the D is unclear. The CDR3 runs to 11 residues. V was clipped by 1 base and J by 10 bases, with 6 bases between them. Germline CDR1 and CDR2: SGHTA and FQGTGA. As DNA, the CDR3 is TGTGCCAGCAGCTTAAAGGATGCGCAGTATTTT. Protein: CASSLKDAQYF.

Notes on this clonotype: The germline gene is not matched at one end of the junction; a read error may be the cause. The chain employs TRBV11-3 and TRBJ1-1; D uncertain. Germline CDR1 reads SGHNT; CDR2 reads YENEEA. The CDR3 has 13 residues. The CDR3 nucleotides read TGTGCCAGCAGCTTAGCACTTAACACTAAAGCTCTCTTT. Translating gives CASSLALNTKALF.

This chain links TRBV5-1 with TRBJ1-1; 9 bases fit TRBD1. The V and J ends lost 4 bases and 11 bases, in that order; junction bases with no gene match: 9. Germline CDR1 reads SGHRS; CDR2 reads YFSETQ. The CDR3 covers 13 residues. CDR3 loop: CASSRGQGDEAFF. Here the CDR3 DNA reads TGCGCCAGCAGCAGGGGACAGGGAGATGAGGCTTTCTTT.

Notes on this clonotype: No conserved phenylalanine or tryptophan ends this CDR3, so it is likely a read error. The V and J genes are TRBV11-3 and TRBJ2-1, with a tentative D call TRBD1 (5 bases). This CDR3 is 14 amino acids long. CDR1 and CDR2 from the germline V gene are SGHNT and YENEEA. As DNA, the CDR3 is TGTGCCAGTAGCTTAGGGGTCAGCAACAATGAACAGTTCCTC. Encoded protein: CASSLGVSNNEQFL.

The rearrangement joins TRBV11-2 to TRBJ1-5; D might be TRBD1 (5 bases). V was cut by 4 bases and J by 4 bases, with 14 bases left in between. The CDR3 runs 15 residues. The germline gives CDR1 SGHAT, CDR2 FQNNGV. Here the CDR3 reads CASSYGMGENQPQHF. In DNA form, the CDR3 reads TGTGCCAGCAGCTACGGGATGGGGGAAAATCAGCCCCAGCATTTT.

The chain recombines TRBV14 with TRBJ2-1, with unresolved D. The CDR3 has 11 amino acids. CDR1 is SGHDN and CDR2 is FVKESK in the germline V gene. V dropped 8 bases and J dropped 9 bases, with 11 bases sitting between them. Written as DNA, the CDR3 is TGTGCCAGCCGCTCCAGGATTGAGCAGTTCTTC. Translated: CASRSRIEQFF.

Only a few counts were recorded for this clonotype. The chain links TRBV6-6 to TRBJ2-7; no reliable D call. The V gene's germline CDR1 is MNHNY and CDR2 SVGAGI (reference sequence). The CDR3 length is 13 residues. Trimming removed 7 bases from V and 13 bases from J, with 23 bases in between. CDR3 region: CASTWEYSYGQYF. The CDR3 coding sequence is TGTGCCAGCACTTGGGAATATTCCTACGGGCAATACTTC.

As concerns this clonotype: A much larger clone sits a single nucleotide away, making a read error possible. V is TRBV19 and J is TRBJ1-5, with TRBD1 as a possible D gene (5 bases). Trimming pared 11 bases from V and 4 bases from J, leaving 15 bases between. The CDR3 consists of 13 residues. Germline-derived CDR1 and CDR2 are LNHDA and SQIVND (reference sequence). The DNA of the CDR3 is TGTGCCGGTACCCTGGGGGTAAATCAGCCCCAGCATTTT. Amino acids: CAGTLGVNQPQHF.

This clonotype showed up just a few times. V and J are TRBV20-1 and TRBJ2-1; 10 nucleotides agree with TRBD1. V shed 2 bases, J shed 5 bases, and the junction held 3 bases outside the gene matches. The CDR3 consists of 14 residues. The germline gives CDR1 DFQATT, CDR2 SNEGSKA (reference sequence). For the CDR3, the DNA is TGCAGTGCTAGACCAGGGACAGGGGACAATGAGCAGTTCTTC. This codes for CSARPGTGDNEQFF.

As concerns this clonotype: The junction and the germline gene differ at one end; a read error may be behind it. This rearrangement joins TRBV12-3 or TRBV12-4 to TRBJ2-1; 12 bases are a match to TRBD2. The CDR3 spans 14 residues. CDR3 amino acids: CTSMTSGRHNEQFF. In DNA, the CDR3 is TGTACCAGTATGACTAGCGGGAGACACAATGAGCAGTTCTTC.

Notes on this clonotype: The junction differs from germline at one of its ends, possibly a read error. V is TRBV5-1 and J is TRBJ2-5; D ambiguous. This CDR3 is built from 15 residues. Germline CDR1 SGHRS, CDR2 YFSETQ. CDR3: CASSLYQSQEETQHF. In DNA form, the CDR3 reads TGCGCCAGCAGCTTGTATCAGAGCCAGGAAGAGACCCAGCACTTC.

The chain links TRBV29-1 to TRBJ2-3; the match to TRBD2 covers 9 bases. CDR1 and CDR2 (germline): SQVTM, ANQGSEA. This CDR3 comprises 14 residues. This CDR3 reads CSAESSGSVDTQYF. Written as DNA, the CDR3 is TGCAGTGCTGAGAGTAGCGGGAGTGTAGATACGCAGTATTTT.

Details on this clonotype: An end of the junction does not agree with germline; a read error may underlie this. The J gene is TRBJ2-7, the V gene TRBV4-1, with a possible D match to TRBD1 (6 bases). Germline V CDR1 and CDR2: MGHRA, YSYEKL. This CDR3 contains 13 residues. CDR3 coding DNA: TGCACCAGCAGCCAGACAGGTACCTATGAGCAGTGGTTC. Encoded protein: CTSSQTGTYEQWF.

Regarding this clonotype: Because the CDR3 is missing its conserved closing phenylalanine or tryptophan, this is likely a read error. The DNA is omitted, as the CDR3 cannot be located on it reliably, and the CDR3 follows TCRdb's listing. The chain employs TRBV7-2 and TRBJ2-1; the table's D call, TRBD2, has no DNA check behind it. Termini included, the CDR3 measures 14 amino acids. The V gene's germline CDR1 is SGHTA and CDR2 FQGNSA. The CDR3 spells CASSLQAGANEQFV.

This chain connects TRBV7-8 to TRBJ2-7; D is possibly TRBD2 (5 bases). The CDR3 has 18 residues. In germline, CDR1 is SGHVS, CDR2 FQNEAQ. V was cut by 8 bases and J by 3 bases, with 29 bases left in between. The CDR3 DNA follows: TGTGCCAGCCACCGAACACTACCCGGAGGCAACCGGAACTACGAGCAGTACTTC. This sequence encodes CASHRTLPGGNRNYEQYF.

The V and J genes are TRBV28 and TRBJ2-3, with D possibly TRBD2 on 6 matching bases. The CDR3 is 15 residues long. Trimming removed 6 bases from V and 8 bases from J, with 21 bases in between. Germline V gives CDR1 MDHEN, CDR2 SYDVKM. The CDR3 DNA follows: TGTGCCAGCAGCAACGGAGGGCCGTTCGCAGGTACGCAGTATTTT. Amino acid sequence: CASSNGGPFAGTQYF.